These 18 T cell receptor beta chains came from one sample sequenced in a study of OX40 agonist ivuxolimab in advanced cancers. This table comes from immunoSEQ multiplex PCR, and its TCRdb copy is limited to in-frame clones, with some not included. Of 35,000 to 45,000 clones in the sample, approximately 86% were seen once. The source was CD4+ or CD8+ T cells sorted from blood, collected in a trial of the OX40 agonist ivuxolimab. These receptors were obtained from an adult with an advanced solid tumor such as melanoma, head and neck, liver or kidney cancer.

The chain is built from TRBV19 and TRBJ1-5, with TRBD1 matching 8 bases. The CDR3 contains 17 residues. CDR1 and CDR2 (germline): LNHDA, SQIVND (reference sequence). V lost 7 bases, J lost 4 bases, and 15 bases stayed unmatched. The CDR3 sequence: CASNPRTGMSRNQPQHF. In DNA, the CDR3 is TGTGCCAGTAACCCTAGGACAGGGATGAGTCGGAATCAGCCCCAGCATTTT.

This clone was recorded once. V and J are TRBV15 and TRBJ2-5; TRBD2 agrees at 10 bases. With V trimmed by 0 bases and J by 5 bases, 12 bases remained unmatched. This CDR3 region has 18 residues. The germline gives CDR1 LNHNV, CDR2 YYDKDF (reference sequence). CDR3 sequence: CATSRDGPSGREGETQYF. As DNA, the CDR3 is TGTGCCACCAGCAGAGACGGGCCTAGCGGGAGAGAGGGGGAGACCCAGTACTTC.

The chain uses TRBV5-1 and TRBJ1-2; D is ambiguous. The CDR3 spans 14 residues. Germline V gene sequence: CDR1 SGHRS, CDR2 YFSETQ. V was trimmed by 1 base and J by 2 bases, leaving 9 bases between them. The CDR3 loop is CASSLWGGNYGYTF. For the CDR3, the DNA is TGCGCCAGCAGCTTGTGGGGAGGGAACTATGGCTACACCTTC.

V and J are TRBV13 and TRBJ1-1; D gene uncertain. Trimming took 5 bases from V and 4 from J, leaving 5 bases between them. CDR1 is PRHDT and CDR2 is FYEKMQ in the germline V gene (reference sequence). CDR3 length: 11 amino acids. CDR3 amino acids: CASSQTTEAFF. In DNA form, the CDR3 reads TGTGCCAGCAGCCAGACCACTGAAGCTTTCTTT.

The chain links TRBV5-8 to TRBJ2-1; D gene uncertain. The CDR3 sequence is 12 residues long. The V gene lost 1 base and the J gene lost 4 bases, with 3 bases spanning the gap. Germline V gene lookup returns CDR1 SGHTS and CDR2 YDEGEE. Written as DNA, the CDR3 is TGTGCCAGCAGCTTGAAATACAATGAGCAGTTCTTC. Encoded protein: CASSLKYNEQFF.

The J gene is TRBJ1-3, the V gene TRBV6-5; D gene unclear. Germline loops: CDR1 MNHEY, CDR2 SVGAGI. V lost 5 bases and J 0 bases, leaving 11 bases between the germline ends. This CDR3 is 15 amino acids long. The CDR3 DNA is TGTGCCAGCAGTACGGACGGGAGCTCTGGAAACACCATATATTTT. Translated: CASSTDGSSGNTIYF.

The chain's CDR3 is CASSLVPRDVQTYEQYF. The CDR3 coding sequence is TGTGCCAGCAGCTTGGTTCCACGGGACGTACAAACCTACGAGCAGTACTTC. The rearrangement joins TRBV5-4 to TRBJ2-7; the D call may be TRBD1 or TRBD2 (5 bases each). V shed 0 bases and J shed 2 bases, with 18 bases lying between them. CDR3 size: 17 residues. Per the germline V gene, CDR1 is SGHNT and CDR2 is YYREEE (reference sequence).

The CDR3 region has the DNA TGTGCCAGCAGTCCACGGGACGGAGTTTTTCCGAACACCGGGGAGCTGTTTTTT. Its translation is CASSPRDGVFPNTGELFF. This sequence joins TRBV28 and TRBJ2-2; D is possibly TRBD1 or TRBD2 (5 bases each). From germline, CDR1 is MDHEN and CDR2 SYDVKM. With 5 bases removed from V and 0 bases from J, the gap between germline ends came to 19 bases. The CDR3 consists of 18 residues.

DNA for the CDR3: TGTGCCAGCAGCTTTTCAGGGGGCAACACCGGGGAGCTGTTTTTT. This sequence encodes CASSFSGGNTGELFF. V gene TRBV7-7 combines with J gene TRBJ2-2; TRBD1 agrees at 8 bases. With 3 bases clipped from V and 2 bases from J, the junction kept 2 bases outside the gene matches. Germline CDR1 SSHAT, CDR2 FNYEAQ (reference sequence). CDR3 size: 15 residues.

This chain connects TRBV4-3 to TRBJ1-1, with D hard to call. This CDR3 spans 11 amino acids. Germline V gene lookup returns CDR1 LGHNA and CDR2 YSLEER. V was clipped by 1 base and J by 7 bases, with 4 bases between them. Here the CDR3 DNA reads TGCGCCAGCAGCCAAGGAATTGAAGCTTTCTTT. Encoded protein: CASSQGIEAFF.

The CDR3 DNA is TGTGCCAACCGGGAGTTGGACGGGACCCAGTACTTC. Protein sequence: CANRELDGTQYF. V is TRBV6-1 and J is TRBJ2-5, with D possibly matching TRBD2 (6 bases). Trimming shortened V by 10 bases and J by 7 bases, and 16 bases separated the two germline ends. Germline CDR1 and CDR2: MNHNS and SASEGT. This CDR3 comprises 12 residues.

The chain is built from TRBV7-9 and TRBJ1-1, with 8 bases lining up with TRBD1. The CDR3 is made up of 15 amino acids. The germline V gene has CDR1 SEHNR and CDR2 FQNEAQ (reference sequence). V dropped 2 bases and J dropped 3; count of bases not matched to a gene: 5. CDR3 DNA: TGTGCCAGCAGCTTATCGGACAGGGAGTACACTGAAGCTTTCTTT. Amino acid sequence: CASSLSDREYTEAFF.

The rearrangement joins TRBV29-1 to TRBJ1-1, with D unclear. Germline values: CDR1 SQVTM, CDR2 ANQGSEA. Trimming took off 4 bases at V and 0 bases at J, with 12 bases between the two ends. The length of the CDR3 is 14 residues. CDR3 DNA sequence: TGCAGCGTTGCAAAGGATAGACTGAACACTGAAGCTTTCTTT. Amino acid sequence: CSVAKDRLNTEAFF.

This clone was detected once. The chain has TRBV9 and TRBJ1-1; possibly TRBD1 for D (5 bases). Trimming took 6 bases from V and 0 from J, leaving 15 bases between them. The CDR3 runs to 15 residues. Germline loops: CDR1 SGDLS, CDR2 YYNGEE. CDR3 amino acids: CASTSGGGLNTEAFF. Here the CDR3 DNA reads TGTGCCAGCACCAGCGGGGGGGGTTTGAACACTGAAGCTTTCTTT.

The CDR3 nucleotides are TGCGCCAGCAGCCAAGTTCTCAGCCATGACTACGAGCAGTACTTC. Translation gives CASSQVLSHDYEQYF. The gene calls are TRBV4-1 and TRBJ2-7; D not resolved. Germline CDR1 reads MGHRA; CDR2 reads YSYEKL. This CDR3 spans 15 amino acids. Trimming took 1 base from V and 3 from J, leaving 13 bases between them.

This chain joins TRBV28 and TRBJ2-3, with 8 bases matching TRBD2. The CDR3 length is 15 residues. Germline assignment: CDR1 MDHEN and CDR2 SYDVKM. Losses at the gene ends were 2 bases for V and 4 bases for J; bases not matched to a gene: 5. CDR3 in DNA: TGTGCCAGCAGTTTAACGGGAGGGCCTTCAGATACGCAGTATTTT. Translating gives CASSLTGGPSDTQYF.

The chain links TRBV6-5 to TRBJ2-7; possible D gene TRBD1, 5 bases. CDR3 length: 14 amino acids. Trimming took off 4 bases at V and 0 bases at J, with 10 bases between the two ends. Germline CDR1 is MNHEY and CDR2 is SVGAGI. The chain's CDR3 is CASSFGHLSYEQYF. The DNA for the CDR3 is TGTGCCAGCAGTTTTGGACATCTCTCCTACGAGCAGTACTTC.

V and J are TRBV2 and TRBJ2-3; 8 positions match TRBD2. CDR1 and CDR2 (germline): SNHLY, FYNNEI. The CDR3 covers 14 residues. The V and J ends lost 3 bases and 4 bases, in that order; junction bases with no gene match: 3. CDR3 protein: CASSESLAADTQYF. The CDR3 DNA follows: TGTGCCAGCAGTGAGTCACTAGCGGCAGATACGCAGTATTTT.